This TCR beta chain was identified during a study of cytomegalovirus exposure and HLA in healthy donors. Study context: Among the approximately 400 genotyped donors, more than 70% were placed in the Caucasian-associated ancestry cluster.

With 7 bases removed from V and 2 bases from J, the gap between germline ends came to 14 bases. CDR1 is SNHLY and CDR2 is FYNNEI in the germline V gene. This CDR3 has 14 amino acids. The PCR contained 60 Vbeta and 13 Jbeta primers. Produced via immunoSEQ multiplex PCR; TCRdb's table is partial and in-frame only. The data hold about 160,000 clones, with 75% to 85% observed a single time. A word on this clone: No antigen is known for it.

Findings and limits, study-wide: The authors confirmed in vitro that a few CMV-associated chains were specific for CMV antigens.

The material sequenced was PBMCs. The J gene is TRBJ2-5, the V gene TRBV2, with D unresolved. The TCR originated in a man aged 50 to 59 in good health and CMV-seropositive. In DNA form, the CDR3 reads TGTGCCAGCATCCTACAGTGGAATCAAGAGACCCAGTACTTC. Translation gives CASILQWNQETQYF.